The clone carrying this T cell receptor (beta chain) turned up a few times. Antigen: not known. The PCR made use of 60 Vbeta and 13 Jbeta primers. Repertoires were generated with immunoSEQ multiplex PCR, while TCRdb's copy carries only in-frame clones and drops some. The sample lists about 110,000 clones, about three quarters seen once, with 6.5% to 8.5% in the top ten. This sample stems from a study of cytomegalovirus exposure and HLA in healthy donors. The CDR3 consists of 16 residues. V lost 3 bases, J lost 4 bases, and 16 bases lay in between. Germline assignment: CDR1 LNHDA and CDR2 SQIVND (reference sequence). Whole-study findings and limits: Later analysis associated a missense DCLRE1C variant with TCR beta V- and J-gene trimming. Among the sequence variants, a highly shared cluster was likely an artifact of sequencing. Later work found that TCR association rates differed between HLA loci; DRB1 had the most and HLA-C the fewest.

The sequenced sample consisted of PBMCs. This receptor was taken from a man aged 25 to 45 in good health and CMV-seronegative. The V and J genes are TRBV19 and TRBJ2-1, with D possibly being TRBD1 (6 bases). The CDR3 region has the DNA TGTGCCAGTAGTATTAGAGGTGCGGACAGATACAATGAGCAGTTCTTC. Translation: CASSIRGADRYNEQFF. Looking up the rest from reference TRBV19 and TRBJ2-1 gives the full variable domain: DGGITQSPKYLFRKEGQNVTLSCEQNLNHDAMYWYRQDPGQGLRLIYYSQIVNDFQKGDIAEGYSVSREKKESFPLTVTSAQKNPTAFYLCASSIRGADRYNEQFFGPGTRLTVL.